The clone carrying this T cell receptor (beta chain) was counted a few times. The target antigen is unknown. The sample is drawn from a study of cytomegalovirus exposure and HLA in healthy donors. Study observations and caveats: Later analysis reportedly placed an Asian-associated ancestry cluster below the roughly 690-donor mean in N-insertions.

13 Jbeta primers and 60 Vbeta primers were used for the PCR. The data were produced by immunoSEQ multiplex PCR, yet TCRdb's version contains in-frame clones alone and is incomplete. Of roughly 120,000 clones in the sample, 70% to 80% were seen once. Nominally healthy donors provided the samples, though records likely missed some immune exposures. CDR1 is MGHRA, CDR2 YSYEKL, per germline. The CDR3 is made up of 17 amino acids. Trimming took off 1 base at V and 4 bases at J, with 19 bases between the two ends. J is TRBJ1-2 and V is TRBV4-1; D unresolved. This clonotype was obtained from a man aged 45-65 years in good health and CMV-seropositive. Sequencing was performed on PBMCs. The CDR3 here is CASSQVPSGQLLYGYTF. The CDR3 DNA reads as TGCGCCAGCAGCCAAGTCCCCAGCGGGCAGCTTCTCTATGGCTACACCTTC.